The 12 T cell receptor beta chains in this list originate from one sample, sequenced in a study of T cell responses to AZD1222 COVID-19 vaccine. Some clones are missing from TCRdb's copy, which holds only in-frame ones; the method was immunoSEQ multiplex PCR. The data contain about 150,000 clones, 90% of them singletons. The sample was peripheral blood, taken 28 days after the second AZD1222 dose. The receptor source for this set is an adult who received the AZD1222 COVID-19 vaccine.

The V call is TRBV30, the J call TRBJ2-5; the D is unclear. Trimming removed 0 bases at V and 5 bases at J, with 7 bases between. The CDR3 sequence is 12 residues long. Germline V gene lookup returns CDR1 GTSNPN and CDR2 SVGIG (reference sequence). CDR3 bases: TGTGCCTGGAGTGTGGACCGGGAGACCCAGTACTTC. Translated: CAWSVDRETQYF. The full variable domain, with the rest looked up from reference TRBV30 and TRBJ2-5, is SQTIHQWPATLVQPVGSPLSLECTVEGTSNPNLYWYRQAAGRGLQLLFYSVGIGQISSEVPQNLSASRPQDRQFILSSKKLLLSDSGFYLCAWSVDRETQYFGPGTRLLVL.

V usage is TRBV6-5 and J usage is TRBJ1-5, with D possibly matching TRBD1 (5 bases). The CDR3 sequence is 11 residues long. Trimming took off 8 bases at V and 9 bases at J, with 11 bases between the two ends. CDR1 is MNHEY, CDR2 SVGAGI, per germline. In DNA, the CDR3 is TGTGCCAGCGGGCGGGGGGGGCCCCAGCATTTT. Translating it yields CASGRGGPQHF.

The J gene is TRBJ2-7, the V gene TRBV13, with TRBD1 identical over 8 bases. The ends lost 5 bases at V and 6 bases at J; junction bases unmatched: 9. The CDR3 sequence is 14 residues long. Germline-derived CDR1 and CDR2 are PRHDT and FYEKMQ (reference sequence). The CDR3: CASSPRTGMAEQYF. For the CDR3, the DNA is TGTGCCAGCAGCCCGCGGACAGGGATGGCCGAGCAGTACTTC.

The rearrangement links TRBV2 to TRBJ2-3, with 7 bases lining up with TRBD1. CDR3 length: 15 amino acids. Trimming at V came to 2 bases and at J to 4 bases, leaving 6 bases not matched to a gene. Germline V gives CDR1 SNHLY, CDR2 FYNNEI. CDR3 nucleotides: TGTGCCAGCAGTGAATCCGGGACAGAAGCAGATACGCAGTATTTT. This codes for CASSESGTEADTQYF.

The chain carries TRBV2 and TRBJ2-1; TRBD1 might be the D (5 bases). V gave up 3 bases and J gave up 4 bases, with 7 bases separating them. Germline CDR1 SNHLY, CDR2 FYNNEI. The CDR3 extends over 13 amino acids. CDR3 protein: CASSDGQYNEQFF. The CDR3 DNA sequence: TGTGCCAGCAGTGATGGACAATACAATGAGCAGTTCTTC.

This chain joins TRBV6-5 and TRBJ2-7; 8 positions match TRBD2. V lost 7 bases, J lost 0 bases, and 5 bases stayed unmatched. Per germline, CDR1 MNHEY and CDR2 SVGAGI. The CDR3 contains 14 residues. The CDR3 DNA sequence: TGTGCCAGCACCGAAGGACTAGCCTCCTACGAGCAGTACTTC. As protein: CASTEGLASYEQYF.

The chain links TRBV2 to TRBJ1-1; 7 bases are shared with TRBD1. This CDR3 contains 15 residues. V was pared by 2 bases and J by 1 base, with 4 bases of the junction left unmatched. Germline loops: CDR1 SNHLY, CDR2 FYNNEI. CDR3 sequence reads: CASSERGQKNTEAFF. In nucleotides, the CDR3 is TGTGCCAGCAGTGAAAGGGGACAGAAGAACACTGAAGCTTTCTTT.

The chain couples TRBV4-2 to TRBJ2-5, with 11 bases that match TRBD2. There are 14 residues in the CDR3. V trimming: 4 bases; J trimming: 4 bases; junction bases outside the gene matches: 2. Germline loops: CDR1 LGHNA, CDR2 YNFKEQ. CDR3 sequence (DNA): TGTGCCAGCAGCCTCGGACTAGCGGGAGAGACCCAGTACTTC. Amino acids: CASSLGLAGETQYF.

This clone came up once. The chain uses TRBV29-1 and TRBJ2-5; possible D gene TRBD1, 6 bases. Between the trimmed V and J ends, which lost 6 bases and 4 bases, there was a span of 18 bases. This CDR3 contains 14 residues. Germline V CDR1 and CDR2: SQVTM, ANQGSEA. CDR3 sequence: CSVNGETGRETQYF. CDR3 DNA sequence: TGCAGCGTGAACGGGGAAACAGGGAGAGAGACCCAGTACTTC.

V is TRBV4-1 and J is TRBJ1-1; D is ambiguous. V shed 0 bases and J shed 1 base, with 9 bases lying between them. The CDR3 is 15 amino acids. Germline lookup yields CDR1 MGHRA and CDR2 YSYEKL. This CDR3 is CASSQEVAANTEAFF. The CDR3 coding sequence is TGCGCCAGCAGCCAAGAGGTTGCGGCGAACACTGAAGCTTTCTTT.

CDR3: CAISEAATDTQYF. The CDR3 DNA sequence: TGTGCCATCAGTGAAGCAGCCACAGATACGCAGTATTTT. The chain recombines TRBV10-3 with TRBJ2-3; the D is unclear. The CDR3 covers 13 residues. Looked up from germline, CDR1 is ENHRY and CDR2 is SYGVKD. V lost 3 bases and J lost 2, with 6 bases in between.

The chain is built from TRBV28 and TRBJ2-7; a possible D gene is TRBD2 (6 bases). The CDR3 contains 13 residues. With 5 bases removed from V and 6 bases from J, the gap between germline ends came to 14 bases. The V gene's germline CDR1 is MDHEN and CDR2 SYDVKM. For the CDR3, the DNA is TGTGCCAGCAGTCCCGGAGGGAGGACCGAGCAGTACTTC. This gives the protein CASSPGGRTEQYF.